The T cell receptor beta chain described here comes from a study of vaccination effects on CD4 cells after COVID-19. About the study: Pools of viral peptides were used by the ViraFEST assay to expand antigen-specific CD4+ T cells ahead of sequencing. Study-wide results and limits: Substantial clonal contraction characterized both infection- and vaccine-induced clones late after vaccination.

This clone was seen only a few times. Its matching antigen is unknown. The table came from immunoSEQ multiplex PCR; TCRdb's copy has only in-frame clones and leaves some out. The table records approximately 46,000 clones, 60% to 80% of them present only once. Following 10 days of culture, CD4+ T cells were isolated. Germline V gene data show CDR1 as SEHNR and CDR2 as FQNEAQ (reference sequence). There are 16 residues in the CDR3. Trimming left V 3 bases short and J 0 bases short, with 14 bases between. Sequencing was performed on CD4+ T cells from PBMCs cultured without peptide, taken before COVID-19 vaccination. The rearrangement links TRBV7-9 to TRBJ1-2, with D perhaps TRBD1 (5 bases). The TCR was taken from a human donor who had a prior SARS-CoV-2 infection. The CDR3 sequence: CASSFYTGTTNYGYTF. The CDR3 DNA is TGTGCCAGCAGCTTTTACACCGGGACCACTAACTATGGCTACACCTTC.